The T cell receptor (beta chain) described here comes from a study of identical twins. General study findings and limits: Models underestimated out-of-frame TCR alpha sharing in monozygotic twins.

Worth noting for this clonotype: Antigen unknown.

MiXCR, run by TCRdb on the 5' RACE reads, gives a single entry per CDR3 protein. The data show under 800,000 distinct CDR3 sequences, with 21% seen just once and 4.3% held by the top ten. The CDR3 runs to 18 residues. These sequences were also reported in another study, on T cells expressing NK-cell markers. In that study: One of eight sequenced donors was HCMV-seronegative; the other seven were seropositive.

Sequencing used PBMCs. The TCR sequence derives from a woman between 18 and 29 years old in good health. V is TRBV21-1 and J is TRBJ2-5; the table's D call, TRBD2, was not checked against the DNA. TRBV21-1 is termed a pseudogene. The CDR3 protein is CAIPGSPGGGACGETQYF. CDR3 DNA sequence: TGTGCCATTCCTGGGAGTCCGGGCGGGGGGGCCTGTGGAGAGACCCAGTACTTC.